These T cell receptor beta chains were read from a single sample in a study of blood T cell repertoires in COVID-19. TCRdb's table, derived via immunoSEQ multiplex PCR, lists solely in-frame clones and lacks some. The sample comprises 150,000 to 200,000 clones, around four fifths of which are singletons, and 6.5% rests with the top ten. Sequencing used peripheral blood. Receptor source: a man between 65 and 85 years old with active or convalescent COVID-19. Both conserved end residues are part of each CDR3.

TRBV19,CASSLQRGPSAGQPQHF
TRBV7-7,CASSSSTGELFF
TRBV5-4,CASSFPLSTEAFF
TRBV6-1,CASSDNQGQGSGYTF
TRBV6-2/TRBV6-3,CASSLQGARQPQHF
TRBV6-5,CASSTRTGGAFGYTF
TRBV30,CACRTGGLGGYTF
TRBV6-6,CATSDGSSGANVLTF
TRBV5-8,CASSSGQDVLGYTF
TRBV6-2/TRBV6-3,CASSSALTSGGQETQYF
TRBV4-2,CASSQGPSGRLEETQYF
TRBV10-3,CAISGRDREVYGYTF
TRBV29-1,CSVRDRGLHDPFF
TRBV5-1,CASSLAGFNEKLFF
TRBV6-5,CASTLNYDVQYF
TRBV30,CAWDRGLGTEAFF
TRBV6-2/TRBV6-3,CASSKGGGVYEQYF
TRBV30,CAWGMTSGSREQFF
TRBV7-8,CASSSAGDTGELFF
TRBV2,CASSGDRVTEAFF
TRBV11-2,CASSLVMTGGFRTEAFF
TRBV2,CASSPPAGTEAFF
TRBV7-8,CASSLGEGGGASPLHF
TRBV10-3,CAISESNQGSGYEQYF
TRBV12-5,CASGLAPIEGSSGNTIYF
TRBV18,CASSSTGQGALNEQFF
TRBV5-1,CASSTGTSGNTIYF
TRBV5-4,CASSALGTVQETQYF
TRBV5-1,CASSLNGGISYNEQFF